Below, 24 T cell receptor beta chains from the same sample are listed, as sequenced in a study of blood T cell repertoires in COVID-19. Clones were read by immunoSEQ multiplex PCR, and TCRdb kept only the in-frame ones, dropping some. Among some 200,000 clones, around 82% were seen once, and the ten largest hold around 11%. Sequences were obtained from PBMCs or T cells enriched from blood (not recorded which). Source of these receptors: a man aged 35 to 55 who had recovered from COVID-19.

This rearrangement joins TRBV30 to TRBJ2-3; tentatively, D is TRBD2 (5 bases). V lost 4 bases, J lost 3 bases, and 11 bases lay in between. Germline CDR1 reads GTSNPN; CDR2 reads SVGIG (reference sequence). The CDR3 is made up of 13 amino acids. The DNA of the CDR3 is TGTGCCTGGACCCCTTCGGGGACAGATACGCAGTATTTT. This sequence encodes CAWTPSGTDTQYF.

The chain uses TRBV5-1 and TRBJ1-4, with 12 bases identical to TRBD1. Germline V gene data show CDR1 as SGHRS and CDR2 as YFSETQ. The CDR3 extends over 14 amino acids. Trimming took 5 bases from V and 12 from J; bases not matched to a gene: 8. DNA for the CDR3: TGCGCCAGCAGAGGGACAGGGGGCTCTTCGGAACTGTTTTTT. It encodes CASRGTGGSSELFF.

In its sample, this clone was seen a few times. The CDR3 DNA is TGTGCCAGCAGCTTCCATACAGGGAACACTGAAGCTTTCTTT. The encoded protein is CASSFHTGNTEAFF. The chain is built from TRBV5-5 and TRBJ1-1, with D possibly TRBD1 on 5 matching bases. Germline V gene lookup returns CDR1 SGHKS and CDR2 YYEKEE (reference sequence). The V gene lost 2 bases and the J gene lost 1 base, with 9 bases spanning the gap. The CDR3 is made up of 14 amino acids.

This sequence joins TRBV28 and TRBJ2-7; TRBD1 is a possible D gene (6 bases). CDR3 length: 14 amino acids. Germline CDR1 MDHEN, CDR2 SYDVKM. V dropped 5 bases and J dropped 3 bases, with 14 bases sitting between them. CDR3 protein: CASSPPGRGYEQYF. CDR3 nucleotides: TGTGCCAGCAGTCCCCCGGGCAGGGGCTACGAGCAGTACTTC.

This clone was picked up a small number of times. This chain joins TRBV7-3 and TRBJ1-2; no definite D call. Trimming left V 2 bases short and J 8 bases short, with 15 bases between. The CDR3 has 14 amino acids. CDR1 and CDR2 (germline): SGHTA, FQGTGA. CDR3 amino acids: CASSLEVAGNGYTF. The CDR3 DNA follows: TGTGCCAGCAGCTTAGAGGTCGCGGGGAACGGCTACACCTTC.

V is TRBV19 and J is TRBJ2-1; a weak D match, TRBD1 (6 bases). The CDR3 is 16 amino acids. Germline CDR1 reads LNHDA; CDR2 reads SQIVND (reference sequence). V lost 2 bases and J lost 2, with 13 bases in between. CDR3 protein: CASSIPGVLTYNEQFF. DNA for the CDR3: TGTGCCAGTAGTATACCAGGGGTCCTAACCTACAATGAGCAGTTCTTC. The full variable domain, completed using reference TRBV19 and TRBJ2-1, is DGGITQSPKYLFRKEGQNVTLSCEQNLNHDAMYWYRQDPGQGLRLIYYSQIVNDFQKGDIAEGYSVSREKKESFPLTVTSAQKNPTAFYLCASSIPGVLTYNEQFFGPGTRLTVL.

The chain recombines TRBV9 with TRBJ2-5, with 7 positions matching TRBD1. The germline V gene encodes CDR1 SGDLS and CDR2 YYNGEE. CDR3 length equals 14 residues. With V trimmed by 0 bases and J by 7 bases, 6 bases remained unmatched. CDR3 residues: CASSVGQGGGTQYF. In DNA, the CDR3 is TGTGCCAGCAGCGTAGGACAGGGCGGCGGGACCCAGTACTTC.

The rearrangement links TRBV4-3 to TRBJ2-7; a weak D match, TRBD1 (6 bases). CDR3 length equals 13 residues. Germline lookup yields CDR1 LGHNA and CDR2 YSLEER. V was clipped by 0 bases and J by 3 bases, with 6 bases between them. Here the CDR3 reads CASSQEQGYEQYV. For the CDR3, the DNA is TGCGCCAGCAGCCAAGAACAGGGCTACGAGCAGTACGTC.

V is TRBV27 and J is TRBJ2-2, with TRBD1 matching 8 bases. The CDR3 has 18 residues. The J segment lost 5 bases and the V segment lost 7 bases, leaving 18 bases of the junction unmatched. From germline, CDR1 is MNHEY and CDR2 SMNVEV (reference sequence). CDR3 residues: CASTMTGDPWGFTGELFF. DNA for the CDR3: TGTGCCAGCACCATGACAGGGGACCCTTGGGGGTTTACCGGGGAGCTGTTTTTT.

The CDR3 sequence: CASSYGTGGRQYF. The CDR3 region has the DNA TGTGCCAGCAGCTACGGGACAGGGGGTAGGCAGTACTTC. V and J are TRBV7-2 and TRBJ2-7, with 11 nucleotides matching TRBD1. Germline values: CDR1 SGHTA, CDR2 FQGNSA. CDR3 size: 13 residues. With V trimmed by 4 bases and J by 9 bases, 5 bases remained unmatched. Full variable domain (outside the CDR3, taken from reference TRBV7-2 and TRBJ2-7): GAGVSQSPSNKVTEKGKDVELRCDPISGHTALYWYRQSLGQGLEFLIYFQGNSAPDKSGLPSDRFSAERTGGSVSTLTIQRTQQEDSAVYLCASSYGTGGRQYFGPGTRLTVT.

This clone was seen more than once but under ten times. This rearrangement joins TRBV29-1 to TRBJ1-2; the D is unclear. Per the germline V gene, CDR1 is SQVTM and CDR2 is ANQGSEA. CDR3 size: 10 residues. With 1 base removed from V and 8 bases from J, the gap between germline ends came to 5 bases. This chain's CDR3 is CSVEAGGYTF. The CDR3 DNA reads TGCAGCGTTGAAGCGGGGGGCTACACCTTC.

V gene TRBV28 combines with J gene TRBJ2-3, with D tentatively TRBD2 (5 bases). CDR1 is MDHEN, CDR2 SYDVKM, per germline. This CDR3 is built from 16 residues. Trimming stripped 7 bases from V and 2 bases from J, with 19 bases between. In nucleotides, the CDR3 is TGTGCCAGCACCTCCTTAGACTACCGGTACACAGATACGCAGTATTTT. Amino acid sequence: CASTSLDYRYTDTQYF.

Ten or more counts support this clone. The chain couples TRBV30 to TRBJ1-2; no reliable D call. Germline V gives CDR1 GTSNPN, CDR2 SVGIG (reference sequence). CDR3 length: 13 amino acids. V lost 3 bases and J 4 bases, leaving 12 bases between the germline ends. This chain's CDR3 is CAWRGRQPYGYTF. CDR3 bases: TGTGCCTGGAGGGGGAGACAACCCTATGGCTACACCTTC. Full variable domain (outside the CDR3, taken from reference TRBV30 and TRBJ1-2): SQTIHQWPATLVQPVGSPLSLECTVEGTSNPNLYWYRQAAGRGLQLLFYSVGIGQISSEVPQNLSASRPQDRQFILSSKKLLLSDSGFYLCAWRGRQPYGYTFGSGTRLTVV.

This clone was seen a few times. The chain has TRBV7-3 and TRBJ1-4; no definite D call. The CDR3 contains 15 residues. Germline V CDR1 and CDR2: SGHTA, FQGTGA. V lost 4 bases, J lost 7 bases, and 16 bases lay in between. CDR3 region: CASSSGVGKGEKLFF. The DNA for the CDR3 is TGTGCCAGCAGCTCCGGGGTTGGGAAGGGTGAAAAACTGTTTTTT.

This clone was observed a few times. CDR3 nucleotides: TGCGCCAGCAGCTCTTTGGGGGACAGGGGATACAATGAGCAGTTCTTC. It encodes CASSSLGDRGYNEQFF. The V call is TRBV5-1, the J call TRBJ2-1; 10 nucleotides agree with TRBD1. The CDR3 loop spans 16 amino acids. The V gene's germline CDR1 is SGHRS and CDR2 YFSETQ. V lost 3 bases and J lost 4; bases outside the gene matches: 7.

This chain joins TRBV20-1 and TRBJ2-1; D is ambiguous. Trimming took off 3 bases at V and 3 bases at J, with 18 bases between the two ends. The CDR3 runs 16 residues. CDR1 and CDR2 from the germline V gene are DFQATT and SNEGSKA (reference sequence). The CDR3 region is CSASPPGVLGYNEQFF. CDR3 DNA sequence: TGCAGTGCTAGTCCCCCCGGAGTCCTGGGCTACAATGAGCAGTTCTTC.

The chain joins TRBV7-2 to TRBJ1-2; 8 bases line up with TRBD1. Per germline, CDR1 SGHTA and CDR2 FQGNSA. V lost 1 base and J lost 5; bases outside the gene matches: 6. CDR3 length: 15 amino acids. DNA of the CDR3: TGTGCCAGCAGCTTAGTTTCGGACAGGGAGTATGGCTACACCTTC. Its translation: CASSLVSDREYGYTF. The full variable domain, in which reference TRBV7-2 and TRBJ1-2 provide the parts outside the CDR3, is GAGVSQSPSNKVTEKGKDVELRCDPISGHTALYWYRQSLGQGLEFLIYFQGNSAPDKSGLPSDRFSAERTGGSVSTLTIQRTQQEDSAVYLCASSLVSDREYGYTFGSGTRLTVV.

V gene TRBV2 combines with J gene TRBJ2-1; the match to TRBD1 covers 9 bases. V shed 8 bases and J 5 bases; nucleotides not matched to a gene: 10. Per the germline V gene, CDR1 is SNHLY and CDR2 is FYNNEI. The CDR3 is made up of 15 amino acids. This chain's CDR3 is CASFGTGTGHNEQFF. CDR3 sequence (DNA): TGTGCCAGCTTCGGGACCGGGACAGGGCACAATGAGCAGTTCTTC. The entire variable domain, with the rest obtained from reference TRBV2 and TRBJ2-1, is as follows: EPEVTQTPSHQVTQMGQEVILRCVPISNHLYFYWYRQILGQKVEFLVSFYNNEISEKSEIFDDQFSVERPDGSNFTLKIRSTKLEDSAMYFCASFGTGTGHNEQFFGPGTRLTVL.

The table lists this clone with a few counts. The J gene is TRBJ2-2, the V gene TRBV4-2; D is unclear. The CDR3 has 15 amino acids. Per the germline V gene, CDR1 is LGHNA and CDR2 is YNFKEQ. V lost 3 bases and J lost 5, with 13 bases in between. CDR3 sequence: CASSQGVVGTGELFF. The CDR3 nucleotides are TGTGCCAGCAGCCAGGGCGTTGTTGGTACCGGGGAGCTGTTTTTT.

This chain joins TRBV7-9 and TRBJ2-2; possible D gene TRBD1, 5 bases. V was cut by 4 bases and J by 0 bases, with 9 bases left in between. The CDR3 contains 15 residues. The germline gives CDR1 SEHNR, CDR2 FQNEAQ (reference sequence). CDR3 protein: CASSYGAANTGELFF. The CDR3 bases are TGTGCCAGCAGCTATGGGGCAGCGAACACCGGGGAGCTGTTTTTT.

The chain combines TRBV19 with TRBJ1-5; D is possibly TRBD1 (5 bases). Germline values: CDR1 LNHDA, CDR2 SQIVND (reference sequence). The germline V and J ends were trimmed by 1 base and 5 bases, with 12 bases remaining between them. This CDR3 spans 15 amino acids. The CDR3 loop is CASSIVWGGDQPQHF. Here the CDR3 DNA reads TGTGCCAGTAGTATAGTGTGGGGGGGAGATCAGCCCCAGCATTTT.

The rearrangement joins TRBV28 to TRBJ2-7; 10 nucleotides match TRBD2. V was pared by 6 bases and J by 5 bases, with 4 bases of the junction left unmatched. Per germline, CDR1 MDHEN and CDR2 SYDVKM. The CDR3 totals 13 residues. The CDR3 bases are TGTGCCAGCAGCGGGACTAGCGCGAACGAGCAGTACTTC. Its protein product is CASSGTSANEQYF.

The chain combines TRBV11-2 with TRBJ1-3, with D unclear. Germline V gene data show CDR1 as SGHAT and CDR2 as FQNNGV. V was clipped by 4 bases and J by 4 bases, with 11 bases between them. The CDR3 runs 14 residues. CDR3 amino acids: CASSWAGSGNTIYF. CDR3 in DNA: TGTGCCAGCAGCTGGGCGGGATCCGGAAACACCATATATTTT.

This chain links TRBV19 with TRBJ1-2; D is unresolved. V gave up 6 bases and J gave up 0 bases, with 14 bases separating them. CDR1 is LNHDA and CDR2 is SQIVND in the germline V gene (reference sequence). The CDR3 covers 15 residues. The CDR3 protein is CASRLGSGANYGYTF. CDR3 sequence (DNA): TGTGCCAGTAGGCTGGGGTCGGGAGCTAACTATGGCTACACCTTC.